Below are 5 T cell receptor beta chains sequenced from a single sample in a study of T cell responses to AZD1222 COVID-19 vaccine. Sequenced by immunoSEQ multiplex PCR; TCRdb stores in-frame clones only, minus some. This table has some 170,000 clones, about nine tenths appearing once. The input for sequencing was peripheral blood, taken 28 days after the second dose of the MenACWY control vaccine. The receptors derive from an adult who received the MenACWY meningococcal vaccine as a control.

V gene TRBV28 combines with J gene TRBJ2-7; 11 bases fit TRBD2. CDR1 and CDR2 (germline): MDHEN, SYDVKM. The CDR3 loop spans 15 amino acids. Trimming removed 6 bases from V and 3 bases from J; junction bases left unmatched: 7. This CDR3 is CASRPGLAEYYEQYF. The CDR3 region has the DNA TGTGCCAGCAGGCCGGGACTAGCGGAATACTACGAGCAGTACTTC.

The J gene is TRBJ1-2, the V gene TRBV28, with 9 bases lining up with TRBD1. The trim removed 2 bases at V and 7 bases at J, leaving 2 bases unmatched. The CDR3 runs to 13 residues. Per the germline V gene, CDR1 is MDHEN and CDR2 is SYDVKM. The CDR3 reads CASSLNRGLGYTF. CDR3 DNA sequence: TGTGCCAGCAGTTTAAACAGGGGGCTTGGCTACACCTTC.

The J gene is TRBJ2-7, the V gene TRBV29-1; tentative D call: TRBD2 (5 bases). Germline loops: CDR1 SQVTM, CDR2 ANQGSEA. The CDR3 has 11 amino acids. V lost 7 bases to trimming and J lost 2 bases, with 9 bases between them. CDR3 in amino acids: CSAMEAYEQYF. The CDR3 coding sequence is TGCAGCGCAATGGAGGCCTACGAGCAGTACTTC.

The V and J genes are TRBV3-1 (or the pseudogene TRBV3-2) and TRBJ1-3, with D unresolved. The CDR3 contains 15 residues. Germline V CDR1 and CDR2: LGHDT, YNNKEL (reference sequence). V shed 3 bases and J shed 0 bases, with 9 bases lying between them. The CDR3 DNA is TGTGCCAGCAGCCATGGCGGATACTCTGGAAACACCATATATTTT. This codes for CASSHGGYSGNTIYF.

V usage is TRBV11-2 and J usage is TRBJ1-1; D call uncertain. Germline CDR1 SGHAT, CDR2 FQNNGV. The CDR3 loop spans 11 amino acids. V was pared by 5 bases and J by 1 base, with 2 bases between. CDR3 protein: CASSTNTEAFF. The CDR3 coding sequence is TGTGCCAGCAGCACGAACACTGAAGCTTTCTTT.